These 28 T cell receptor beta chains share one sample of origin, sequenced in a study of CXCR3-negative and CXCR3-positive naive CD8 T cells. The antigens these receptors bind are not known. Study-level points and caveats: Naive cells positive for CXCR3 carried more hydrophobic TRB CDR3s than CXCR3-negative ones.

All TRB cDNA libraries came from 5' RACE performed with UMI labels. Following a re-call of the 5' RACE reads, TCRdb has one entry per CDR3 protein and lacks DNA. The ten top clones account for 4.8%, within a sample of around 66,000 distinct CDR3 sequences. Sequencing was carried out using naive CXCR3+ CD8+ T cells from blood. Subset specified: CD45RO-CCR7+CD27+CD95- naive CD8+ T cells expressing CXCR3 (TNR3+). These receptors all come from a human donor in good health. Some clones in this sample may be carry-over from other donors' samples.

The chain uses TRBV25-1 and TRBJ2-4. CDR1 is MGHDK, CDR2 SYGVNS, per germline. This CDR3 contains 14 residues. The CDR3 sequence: CASSESHGKNIQYF.

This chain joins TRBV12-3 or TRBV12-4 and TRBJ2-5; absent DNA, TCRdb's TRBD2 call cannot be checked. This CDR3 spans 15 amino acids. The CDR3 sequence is CASSFWVTSGGPQYF.

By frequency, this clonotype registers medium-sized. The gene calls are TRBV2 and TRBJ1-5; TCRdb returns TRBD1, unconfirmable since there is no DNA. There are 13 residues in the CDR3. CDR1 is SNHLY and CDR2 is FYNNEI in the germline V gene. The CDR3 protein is CASDRESNQPQHF.

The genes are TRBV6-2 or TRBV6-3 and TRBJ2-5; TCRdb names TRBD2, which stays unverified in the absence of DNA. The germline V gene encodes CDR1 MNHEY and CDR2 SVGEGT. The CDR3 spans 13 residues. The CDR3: CASSYPLQETQYF.

CDR3 sequence: CSVVSQSSYEQYF. V and J are TRBV29-1 and TRBJ2-7; checking the TCRdb D call of TRBD2 is not possible without DNA. Germline V gene data show CDR1 as SQVTM and CDR2 as ANQGSEA. The length of the CDR3 is 13 residues.

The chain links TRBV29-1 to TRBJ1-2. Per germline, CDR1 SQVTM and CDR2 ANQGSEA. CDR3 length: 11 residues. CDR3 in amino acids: CSVEGNDGYTF.

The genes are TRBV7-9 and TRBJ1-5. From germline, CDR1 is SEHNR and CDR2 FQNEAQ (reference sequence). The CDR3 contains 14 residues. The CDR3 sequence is CASSADGFNQPQHF.

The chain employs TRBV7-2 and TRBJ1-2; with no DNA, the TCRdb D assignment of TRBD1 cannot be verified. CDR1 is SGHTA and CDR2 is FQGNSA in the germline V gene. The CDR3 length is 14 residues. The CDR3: CASSPFAGSYGYTF.

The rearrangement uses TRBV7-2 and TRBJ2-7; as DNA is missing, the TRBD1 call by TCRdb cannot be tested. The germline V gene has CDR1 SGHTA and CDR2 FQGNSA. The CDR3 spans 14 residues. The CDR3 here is CASSPGPSTYEQYF.

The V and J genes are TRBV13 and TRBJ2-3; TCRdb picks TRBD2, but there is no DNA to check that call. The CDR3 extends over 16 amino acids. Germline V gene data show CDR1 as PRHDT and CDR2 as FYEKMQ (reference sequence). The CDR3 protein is CASSLGGLGETDTQYF.

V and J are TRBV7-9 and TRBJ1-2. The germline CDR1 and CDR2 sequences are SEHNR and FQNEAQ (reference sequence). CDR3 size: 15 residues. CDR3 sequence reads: CASSPEGPYYYGYTF.

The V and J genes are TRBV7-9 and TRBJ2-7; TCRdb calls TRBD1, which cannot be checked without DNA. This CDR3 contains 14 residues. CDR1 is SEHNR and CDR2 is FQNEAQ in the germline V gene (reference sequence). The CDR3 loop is CASGVLAPDEEQYF.

CDR3 loop: CASSSTGGDLPGELFF. The V call is TRBV5-1, the J call TRBJ2-2; TCRdb returns TRBD1, unconfirmable since there is no DNA. The CDR3 is 16 amino acids. The germline CDR1 and CDR2 sequences are SGHRS and YFSETQ.

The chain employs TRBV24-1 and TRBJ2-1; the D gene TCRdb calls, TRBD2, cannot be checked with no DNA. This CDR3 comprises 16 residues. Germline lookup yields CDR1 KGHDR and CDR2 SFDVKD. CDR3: CATSDTGTSGINEQFF.

The CDR3 sequence is CASSLEGGEAFF. The rearrangement links TRBV5-1 to TRBJ1-1; TCRdb selects TRBD1, and the lack of DNA leaves this call unchecked. This CDR3 is built from 12 residues. Germline CDR1 reads SGHRS; CDR2 reads YFSETQ.

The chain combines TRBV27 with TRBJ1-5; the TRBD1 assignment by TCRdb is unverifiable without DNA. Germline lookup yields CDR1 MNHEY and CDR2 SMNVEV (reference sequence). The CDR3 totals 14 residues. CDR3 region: CASSVQGSNQPQHF.

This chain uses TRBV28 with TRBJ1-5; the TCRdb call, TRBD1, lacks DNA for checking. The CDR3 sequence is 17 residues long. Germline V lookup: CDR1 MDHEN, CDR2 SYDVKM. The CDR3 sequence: CASSPHRGRVGNQPQHF.

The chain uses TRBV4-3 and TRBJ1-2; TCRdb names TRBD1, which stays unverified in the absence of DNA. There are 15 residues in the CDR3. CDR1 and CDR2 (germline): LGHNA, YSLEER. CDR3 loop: CASSQVSGDVNGYTF.

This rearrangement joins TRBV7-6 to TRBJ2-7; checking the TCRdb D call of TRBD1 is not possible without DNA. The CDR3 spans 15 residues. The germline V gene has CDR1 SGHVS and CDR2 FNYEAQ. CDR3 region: CASSFAGGGGYEQYF.

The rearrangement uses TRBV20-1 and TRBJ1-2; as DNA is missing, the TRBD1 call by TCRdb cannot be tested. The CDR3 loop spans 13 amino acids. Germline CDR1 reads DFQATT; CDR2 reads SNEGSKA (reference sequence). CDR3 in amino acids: CSARAGFNYGYTF.

The CDR3 sequence: CASSVGQTYEQYF. This chain links TRBV9 with TRBJ2-7. The CDR3 covers 13 residues. Germline values: CDR1 SGDLS, CDR2 YYNGEE.

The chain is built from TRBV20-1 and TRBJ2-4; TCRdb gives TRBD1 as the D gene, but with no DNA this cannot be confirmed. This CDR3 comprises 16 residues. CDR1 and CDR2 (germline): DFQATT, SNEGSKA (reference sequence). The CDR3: CSARDGQGEAKNIQYF.

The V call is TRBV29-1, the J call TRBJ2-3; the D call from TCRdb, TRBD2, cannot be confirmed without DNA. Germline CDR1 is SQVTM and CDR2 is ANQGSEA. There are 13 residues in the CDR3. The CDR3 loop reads CSVDGGNTDTQYF.

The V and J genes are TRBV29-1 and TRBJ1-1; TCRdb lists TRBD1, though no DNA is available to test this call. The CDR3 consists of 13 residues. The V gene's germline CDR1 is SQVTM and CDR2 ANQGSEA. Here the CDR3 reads CSVEDGTGAEAFF.

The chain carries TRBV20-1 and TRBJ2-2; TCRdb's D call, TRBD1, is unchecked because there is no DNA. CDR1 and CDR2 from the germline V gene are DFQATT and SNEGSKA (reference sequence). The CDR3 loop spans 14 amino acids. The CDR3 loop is CSAPLSGSAGELFF.

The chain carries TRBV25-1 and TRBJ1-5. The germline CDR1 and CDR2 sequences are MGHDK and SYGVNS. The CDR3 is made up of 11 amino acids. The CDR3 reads CASSGNEAQHF. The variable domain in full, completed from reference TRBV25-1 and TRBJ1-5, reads EADIYQTPRYLVIGTGKKITLECSQTMGHDKMYWYQQDPGMELHLIHYSYGVNSTEKGDLSSESTVSRIRTEHFPLTLESARPSHTSQYLCASSGNEAQHFGDGTRLSIL.

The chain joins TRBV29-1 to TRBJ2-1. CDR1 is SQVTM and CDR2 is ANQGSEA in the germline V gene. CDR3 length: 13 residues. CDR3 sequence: CSVTIATYNEQFF.

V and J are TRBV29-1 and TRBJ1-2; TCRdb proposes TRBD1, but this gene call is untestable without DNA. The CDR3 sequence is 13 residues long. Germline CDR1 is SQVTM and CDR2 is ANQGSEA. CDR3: CSVDPGTGEGYTF.